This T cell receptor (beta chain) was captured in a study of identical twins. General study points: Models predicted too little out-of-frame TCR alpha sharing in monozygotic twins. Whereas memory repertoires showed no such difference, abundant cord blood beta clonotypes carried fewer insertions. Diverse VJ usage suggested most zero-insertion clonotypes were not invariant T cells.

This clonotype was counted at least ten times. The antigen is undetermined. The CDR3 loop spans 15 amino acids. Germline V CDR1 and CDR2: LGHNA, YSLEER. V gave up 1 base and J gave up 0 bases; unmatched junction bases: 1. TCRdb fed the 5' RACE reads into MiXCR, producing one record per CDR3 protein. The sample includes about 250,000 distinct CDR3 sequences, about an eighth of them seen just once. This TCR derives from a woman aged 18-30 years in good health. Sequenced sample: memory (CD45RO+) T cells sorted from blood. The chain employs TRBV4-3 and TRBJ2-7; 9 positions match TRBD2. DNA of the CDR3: TGCGCCAGCAGCCAAGGGACTAGCGCCTCCTACGAGCAGTACTTC. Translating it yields CASSQGTSASYEQYF.